This T cell receptor beta chain was observed in a study of beta chain features in type 1 diabetes. Study outcomes and limitations: Individuals with type 1 diabetes displayed fewer insertions and more deletions at VDJ junctions.

The CDR3 sequence is 15 residues long. Germline-derived CDR1 and CDR2 are SEHNR and FQNEAQ (reference sequence). Trimming stripped 5 bases from V and 4 bases from J, with 17 bases between. This clone occurred a few times. Its antigen is as yet unknown. Of the isolated RNA, all was reverse transcribed, and so the sequenced material was expressed TCRB transcripts. Profiled with immunoSEQ multiplex PCR; TCRdb holds only in-frame clones, not every one. Here the sample spans tens of thousands of clones, over 50% being singletons. Researchers reported sorting CD4+ naive, central memory, regulatory and stem cell-like memory cells via CD45RO/CCR7/CD25/CD127/CD95/CD27. Each sorted fraction was over 95% pure.

The sequence was obtained from a woman younger than 35 in good health. This chain links TRBV7-9 with TRBJ1-2, with D unresolved. The sequenced sample consisted of Tregs from blood. CDR3 nucleotide sequence: TGTGCCAGCAGCCAAGAAGGTAGTCAGGCCTATGGCTACACCTTC. This sequence encodes CASSQEGSQAYGYTF.